These 22 T cell receptor beta chains came from one sample sequenced in a study of T-cell reconstitution after alpha-beta-depleted transplantation in children (dated by TCRdb to 2016 to 2018). The treatment or condition label here, explained by the study, means: allogeneic hematopoietic cell transplantation with graft depleted of TCRalphabeta T cells and CD19 B cells. The library was built by means of PCR. TCRdb shows the sequencer as Illumina HiSeq 2500. Molecular barcoding was employed in the preparation of TCR libraries, with unique molecular identifiers being used to normalize TCRbeta repertoire quantification. In TCRdb, the public reads were trimmed at Q25 with fastp and aligned with MiXCR, with productive beta chains retained. All rows with the same CDR3 protein become a single entry with the most common DNA and genes. In this sample the table shows hundreds of thousands of distinct CDR3 sequences, around 9.9% of which occur a single time. The ten largest clones capture 25% to 30% of the sample.

The sequencing here drew on PBMCs, taken before TCRalphabeta/CD19-depleted stem cell transplant. Receptors were obtained from a child in the first two years of life with acute myeloid leukemia, due to receive a stem cell transplant.

This clonotype was detected many times. The chain uses TRBV13 and TRBJ2-7; TRBD1 might be the D (6 bases). Germline CDR1 reads PRHDT; CDR2 reads FYEKMQ (reference sequence). This CDR3 spans 14 amino acids. Trimming shortened V by 5 bases and J by 0 bases, and 11 bases separated the two germline ends. The CDR3 sequence: CASSRRTDSYEQYF. Written as DNA, the CDR3 is TGTGCCAGCAGCAGGAGGACAGACTCCTACGAGCAGTACTTC.

The sample holds many counts of this clonotype. The chain combines TRBV29-1 with TRBJ2-7; TRBD1 or TRBD2 may be the D gene (6 bases each). This CDR3 has 14 amino acids. The germline V gene has CDR1 SQVTM and CDR2 ANQGSEA. The ends were cut back, 4 bases at V and 1 base at J, with 14 bases in the middle. The CDR3 reads CSVGGGLVSYEQYF. In nucleotides, the CDR3 is TGCAGCGTTGGAGGGGGGCTCGTGTCCTACGAGCAGTACTTC.

This clonotype has a handful of counts. This chain links TRBV20-1 with TRBJ2-2, with unresolved D. This CDR3 spans 12 amino acids. Germline assignment: CDR1 DFQATT and CDR2 SNEGSKA (reference sequence). V shed 4 bases and J shed 3 bases, with 6 bases lying between them. The CDR3: CSAMPHTGELFF. The CDR3 DNA reads as TGCAGTGCTATGCCCCACACCGGGGAGCTGTTTTTT.

This clonotype was observed many times. Germline and junction disagree at one end, which may indicate a read error. This chain connects TRBV20-1 to TRBJ1-6; D not certain. There are 8 residues in the CDR3. Germline V CDR1 and CDR2: DFQATT, SNEGSKA (reference sequence). Here the CDR3 DNA reads TGTGCATGGTCACCCCTCCACTTT. Residues: CAWSPLHF.

This clonotype has more than one count but fewer than ten. This sequence joins TRBV12-3 or TRBV12-4 and TRBJ2-7; D uncertain. CDR3 length: 13 residues. The V end was cut by 5 bases, the J end by 12 bases, with 20 bases between. This CDR3 is CASSRKTIPGAYF. In DNA form, the CDR3 reads TGTGCCAGCAGTCGTAAGACCATCCCTGGCGCGTACTTC.

The chain couples TRBV20-1 to TRBJ2-3, with D hard to call. This CDR3 has 11 amino acids. Trimming removed 5 bases at V and 7 bases at J, with 10 bases between. The germline gives CDR1 DFQATT, CDR2 SNEGSKA (reference sequence). For the CDR3, the DNA is TGCAGTGCTCAGATCGAGAATACGCAGTATTTT. Its protein is CSAQIENTQYF.

This clonotype turned up a few times. The J gene is TRBJ1-2, the V gene TRBV4-1; D not certain. Trimming took 4 bases from V and 5 from J, leaving 14 bases between them. The CDR3 length is 14 residues. Germline CDR1 reads MGHRA; CDR2 reads YSYEKL. CDR3 sequence reads: CASSLVSGDYGYTF. For the CDR3, the DNA is TGCGCCAGCAGCCTAGTATCGGGCGATTATGGCTACACCTTC.

This clonotype was seen many times. The chain recombines TRBV10-3 with TRBJ1-1; D gene ambiguous. The CDR3 length is 14 residues. Per germline, CDR1 ENHRY and CDR2 SYGVKD. Trimming removed 10 bases at V and 0 bases at J, with 15 bases between. The CDR3 reads CATLRSTMNTEAFF. DNA of the CDR3: TGTGCCACCCTAAGGAGCACGATGAACACTGAAGCTTTCTTT.

The rearrangement joins TRBV4-2 to TRBJ2-5, with 8 nucleotides matching TRBD2. The CDR3 is 15 amino acids. V gave up 3 bases and J gave up 0 bases; unmatched junction bases: 3. CDR1 and CDR2 (germline): LGHNA, YNFKEQ. The CDR3 here is CASSHTLADQETQYF. CDR3 nucleotides: TGTGCCAGCAGCCATACACTAGCGGACCAAGAGACCCAGTACTTC.

There are many counts of this clonotype. V gene TRBV3-1 combines with J gene TRBJ1-1; 7 positions match TRBD1. CDR3 length: 14 residues. V dropped 1 base and J dropped 1; count of bases not matched to a gene: 0. Germline lookup yields CDR1 LGHDT and CDR2 YNNKEL (reference sequence). The CDR3 loop reads CASSQGTGNTEAFF. The CDR3 bases are TGTGCCAGCAGCCAAGGGACAGGGAACACTGAAGCTTTCTTT. Drawing the rest from reference TRBV3-1 and TRBJ1-1, the complete variable domain is DTAVSQTPKYLVTQMGNDKSIKCEQNLGHDTMYWYKQDSKKFLKIMFSYNNKELIINETVPNRFSPKSPDKAHLNLHINSLELGDSAVYFCASSQGTGNTEAFFGQGTRLTVV.

This clonotype appeared many times. The V gene is TRBV20-1, the J gene TRBJ2-1, with 8 bases lining up with TRBD2. Trimming removed 3 bases from V and 8 bases from J; junction bases left unmatched: 12. CDR1 is DFQATT, CDR2 SNEGSKA, per germline (reference sequence). This CDR3 has 15 residues. The CDR3 DNA is TGCAGTGCTAGCCTCCAGAGCGGGGGAGGCGATGAGCAGTTCTTC. Translating it yields CSASLQSGGGDEQFF.

At least ten counts were recorded for this clonotype. This chain joins TRBV19 and TRBJ1-1; possible D gene TRBD1, 6 bases. CDR1 and CDR2 (germline): LNHDA, SQIVND (reference sequence). V dropped 7 bases and J dropped 1 base, with 16 bases sitting between them. CDR3 length: 15 amino acids. The CDR3 region has the DNA TGTGCCAGTATCTTGGGGGGGGCCTCGAACACTGAAGCTTTCTTT. This gives the protein CASILGGASNTEAFF.

The table lists this clonotype with many counts. This chain links TRBV20-1 with TRBJ2-2; D perhaps matches TRBD2 (6 bases). The length of the CDR3 is 14 residues. CDR1 and CDR2 (germline): DFQATT, SNEGSKA (reference sequence). The germline V and J ends were trimmed by 3 bases and 2 bases, with 10 bases remaining between them. The CDR3 spells CSARQGGNTGELFF. CDR3 DNA: TGCAGTGCTAGGCAGGGAGGAAACACCGGGGAGCTGTTTTTT.

CDR3: CASSEAINYGYTF. The CDR3 DNA sequence: TGTGCCAGCAGCGAGGCGATTAACTATGGCTACACCTTC. The chain links TRBV3-1 to TRBJ1-2; D is ambiguous. V lost 5 bases to trimming and J lost 1 base, with 8 bases between them. CDR1 and CDR2 (germline): LGHDT, YNNKEL (reference sequence). The CDR3 sequence is 13 residues long.

Of note for this clonotype: One base away lies a much larger clone, so this may be a sequencing read error. The rearrangement uses TRBV19 and TRBJ2-3; 8 bases map to TRBD2. Germline V CDR1 and CDR2: LNHDA, SQIVND (reference sequence). Trimming removed 5 bases from V and 4 bases from J; junction bases left unmatched: 8. The CDR3 runs to 15 residues. CDR3: CASSEDKTSADTQYF. The CDR3 DNA is TGTGCCAGTAGTGAGGACAAGACTAGCGCAGATACGCAGTATTTT.

There are many counts of this clonotype. The chain combines TRBV2 with TRBJ2-2; D not resolved. V lost 7 bases and J 4 bases, leaving 13 bases between the germline ends. This CDR3 is built from 14 residues. CDR1 is SNHLY and CDR2 is FYNNEI in the germline V gene. The CDR3 DNA follows: TGTGCCAGCACCCCAGACGTGGGCACCGGGGAGCTGTTTTTT. This codes for CASTPDVGTGELFF.

This clonotype has ten or more counts. The V gene is TRBV10-3, the J gene TRBJ2-1; D is unclear. Germline values: CDR1 ENHRY, CDR2 SYGVKD. The V gene lost 10 bases and the J gene lost 0 bases, with 22 bases spanning the gap. There are 17 residues in the CDR3. The CDR3 loop reads CATNSIRWSHSYNEQFF. In nucleotides, the CDR3 is TGTGCCACCAACTCGATCCGTTGGAGTCACTCCTACAATGAGCAGTTCTTC.

This clonotype was detected ten times or more. The chain recombines TRBV10-3 with TRBJ1-3; D gene uncertain. Trimming shortened V by 0 bases and J by 3 bases, and 12 bases separated the two germline ends. The germline V gene has CDR1 ENHRY and CDR2 SYGVKD. This CDR3 is built from 16 residues. The CDR3 is CAISESGWGSGNTIYF. The CDR3 bases are TGTGCCATCAGTGAGTCGGGATGGGGAAGTGGAAACACCATATATTTT.

There are many counts of this clonotype. The rearrangement uses TRBV5-1 and TRBJ2-1, with 11 nucleotides matching TRBD2. The junction had 5 bases not matched to a gene; V was cut back by 2 bases and J by 7 bases. This CDR3 is built from 15 residues. Germline CDR1 is SGHRS and CDR2 is YFSETQ. The CDR3 nucleotides read TGCGCCAGCAGCTTCTTGACTAGCGGGACTAATGAGCAGTTCTTC. It translates to CASSFLTSGTNEQFF.

There are many counts of this clonotype. The rearrangement joins TRBV11-1 to TRBJ2-3; D not resolved. With 2 bases removed from V and 6 bases from J, the gap between germline ends came to 6 bases. The CDR3 is 12 amino acids. Per the germline V gene, CDR1 is SGHAT and CDR2 is FQDESV (reference sequence). The CDR3: CASSLSYDTQYF. In DNA form, the CDR3 reads TGTGCCAGCAGCTTATCTTACGATACGCAGTATTTT.

This clonotype was observed many times. V usage is TRBV5-1 and J usage is TRBJ2-3, with D uncertain. Trimming took off 4 bases at V and 4 bases at J, with 16 bases between the two ends. The CDR3 runs 15 residues. CDR1 is SGHRS and CDR2 is YFSETQ in the germline V gene. The CDR3 is CASSPGMGRADTQYF. In DNA, the CDR3 is TGCGCCAGCAGCCCTGGTATGGGAAGGGCAGATACGCAGTATTTT.

This clonotype was seen repeatedly, ten times or more. V and J are TRBV30 and TRBJ2-7; the D is unclear. V was clipped by 2 bases and J by 5 bases, with 7 bases between them. There are 11 residues in the CDR3. Germline CDR1 reads GTSNPN; CDR2 reads SVGIG (reference sequence). The CDR3 is CAWSPQHEQYF. CDR3 nucleotide sequence: TGTGCCTGGAGTCCTCAACACGAGCAGTACTTC.